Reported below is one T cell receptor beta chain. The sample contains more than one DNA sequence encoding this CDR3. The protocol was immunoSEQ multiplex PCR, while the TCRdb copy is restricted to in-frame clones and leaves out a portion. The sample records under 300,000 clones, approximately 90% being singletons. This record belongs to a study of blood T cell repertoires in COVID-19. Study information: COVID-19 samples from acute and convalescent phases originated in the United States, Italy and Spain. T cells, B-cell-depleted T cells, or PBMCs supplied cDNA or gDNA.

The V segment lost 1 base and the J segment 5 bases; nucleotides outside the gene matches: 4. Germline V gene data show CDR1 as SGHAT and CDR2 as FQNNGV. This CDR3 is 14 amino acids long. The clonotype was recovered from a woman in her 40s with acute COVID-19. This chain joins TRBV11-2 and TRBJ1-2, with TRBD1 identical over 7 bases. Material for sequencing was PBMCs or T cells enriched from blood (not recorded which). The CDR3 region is CASSLGQGGYGYTF. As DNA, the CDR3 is TGTGCCAGCAGCTTAGGACAGGGTGGATATGGCTACACCTTC.